A single sample is the source of the 12 T cell receptor beta chains below, sequenced in a study of shared clonotypes between healthy human individuals. Libraries were prepared by immunoSEQ multiplex PCR; TCRdb keeps only in-frame clonotypes and omits some of them. The sample records roughly 700,000 clones, under 80% being singletons. Source material: memory CD4+ T cells sorted from blood. Subset: CD45RA-negative fraction. These TCRs come from a woman in her 30s in good health.

The chain has TRBV5-8 and TRBJ2-2; 9 nucleotides line up with TRBD1. Germline CDR1 SGHTS, CDR2 YDEGEE. J was trimmed by 3 bases and V by 3 bases; bases with no gene match: 18. CDR3 length: 20 amino acids. Written as DNA, the CDR3 is TGTGCCAGCAGCTGGGGGCGGGGGACAGGGACACCCACGGACACCGGGGAGCTGTTTTTT. Amino acid sequence: CASSWGRGTGTPTDTGELFF.

This chain joins TRBV29-1 and TRBJ2-2; 13 bases align to TRBD2. V shed 6 bases and J 4 bases; nucleotides not matched to a gene: 5. The CDR3 loop spans 15 amino acids. Germline CDR1 and CDR2: SQVTM and ANQGSEA. The CDR3 protein is CSVRGLAGVTGELFF. The CDR3 nucleotides are TGCAGCGTCCGAGGACTAGCGGGAGTCACCGGGGAGCTGTTTTTT.

Ten or more counts support this clone. The rearrangement uses TRBV9 and TRBJ2-2; no definite D call. The CDR3 consists of 16 residues. In germline, CDR1 is SGDLS, CDR2 YYNGEE. V was trimmed by 0 bases and J by 4 bases, leaving 13 bases between them. CDR3 in amino acids: CASSVGIEPTTGELFF. For the CDR3, the DNA is TGTGCCAGCAGCGTAGGAATTGAGCCGACCACCGGGGAGCTGTTTTTT. The whole variable domain, filled in from reference TRBV9 and TRBJ2-2, reads DSGVTQTPKHLITATGQRVTLRCSPRSGDLSVYWYQQSLDQGLQFLIQYYNGEERAKGNILERFSAQQFPDLHSELNLSSLELGDSALYFCASSVGIEPTTGELFFGEGSRLTVL.

This clone was recorded at least ten times. The rearrangement joins TRBV29-1 to TRBJ2-3; 7 bases are shared with TRBD2. The CDR3 extends over 14 amino acids. V shed 3 bases, J shed 1 base, and the junction held 4 bases outside the gene matches. Looked up from germline, CDR1 is SQVTM and CDR2 is ANQGSEA. As DNA, the CDR3 is TGCAGCGTTGACCAGCGGGATGGCACAGATACGCAGTATTTT. Its protein is CSVDQRDGTDTQYF.

This clone appeared a single time. The chain couples TRBV9 to TRBJ2-3, with TRBD2 matching 9 bases. The CDR3 loop spans 18 amino acids. The germline V gene encodes CDR1 SGDLS and CDR2 YYNGEE. V gave up 4 bases and J gave up 2 bases; unmatched junction bases: 14. CDR3 DNA: TGTGCCAGCAGCCCCAATCCGGGACTAGCAGACCCCACAGATACGCAGTATTTT. Translation gives CASSPNPGLADPTDTQYF.

This chain links TRBV6-5 with TRBJ2-5; unclear D gene. The J call may be mistaken, given a closer DNA end match to TRBJ2-7. Per germline, CDR1 MNHEY and CDR2 SVGAGI. The CDR3 length is 13 residues. The CDR3, as DNA: TGTGCCAGCAGTTACGGGGTCACCTACGAGCAGTACTTC. Translated, it gives CASSYGVTYEQYF.

The chain combines TRBV10-3 with TRBJ2-7; 7 bases are shared with TRBD2. V gave up 8 bases and J gave up 5 bases; unmatched junction bases: 9. Germline assignment: CDR1 ENHRY and CDR2 SYGVKD. The CDR3 covers 13 residues. CDR3: CAIGGRSSDEQYF. CDR3 nucleotides: TGTGCCATCGGCGGGAGAAGCAGCGACGAGCAGTACTTC.

CDR3 residues: CASSIPGEVVIQYF. The CDR3 DNA reads TGTGCCAGTAGTATCCCGGGGGAGGTAGTCATTCAGTACTTC. The V and J genes are TRBV19 and TRBJ2-4; D is perhaps TRBD2 (6 bases). The V gene lost 3 bases and the J gene lost 9 bases, with 15 bases spanning the gap. This CDR3 comprises 14 residues. CDR1 is LNHDA, CDR2 SQIVND, per germline (reference sequence).

The chain links TRBV7-2 to TRBJ2-5, with 9 bases lining up with TRBD2. Germline V gives CDR1 SGHTA, CDR2 FQGNSA. The V gene end was trimmed by 0 bases and the J gene end by 0 bases; junction bases not matched to a gene: 14. This CDR3 region has 20 residues. In DNA, the CDR3 is TGTGCCAGCAGCTTAGCGCACGGCGGGAGGGTTTGGGATAACCAAGAGACCCAGTACTTC. Protein sequence: CASSLAHGGRVWDNQETQYF.

This clone was seen a few times. The V gene is TRBV6-1, the J gene TRBJ2-5; a weak D match, TRBD2 (5 bases). The germline V gene encodes CDR1 MNHNS and CDR2 SASEGT. CDR3 size: 13 residues. With 6 bases removed from V and 5 bases from J, the gap between germline ends came to 13 bases. Written as DNA, the CDR3 is TGTGCCAGCAGAAGAGGGCGCCGGGAGACCCAGTACTTC. Amino acid sequence: CASRRGRRETQYF.

The chain links TRBV6-5 to TRBJ1-1; 7 positions match TRBD1. V trimming: 8 bases; J trimming: 10 bases; junction bases outside the gene matches: 7. This CDR3 is built from 11 residues. CDR1 and CDR2 (germline): MNHEY, SVGAGI. Here the CDR3 reads CASRNRGVAFF. In DNA form, the CDR3 reads TGTGCCAGCCGTAACAGGGGTGTAGCTTTCTTT.

The chain employs TRBV2 and TRBJ2-7; D not resolved. The germline V gene has CDR1 SNHLY and CDR2 FYNNEI. The CDR3 is 13 amino acids. Trimming removed 6 bases at V and 5 bases at J, with 14 bases between. CDR3 nucleotide sequence: TGTGCCAGCAGAGTGGGTTCTGGTCACGAGCAGTACTTC. Protein sequence: CASRVGSGHEQYF.